Each of the 24 T cell receptor beta chains below was sequenced from the same sample in a study of T-cell memory formation after mild COVID-19. Each CDR3 protein gets one entry after TCRdb re-called the 5' RACE reads with MiXCR. The sample lists hundreds of thousands of distinct CDR3 sequences; 17% were seen once. Source material: PBMCs or a T cell subset sorted from them (not recorded which). These receptor sequences come from an adult woman who had mild COVID-19 (a few samples of this study predate the infection). Cell type and time point are not known.

This clonotype was detected a few times. The gene calls are TRBV7-9 and TRBJ1-1; tentative D call: TRBD1 (5 bases). CDR3 length: 15 residues. Germline assignment: CDR1 SEHNR and CDR2 FQNEAQ (reference sequence). Trimming left V 0 bases short and J 6 bases short, with 14 bases between. Written as DNA, the CDR3 is TGTGCCAGCAGCTTAGCCGGCAGGGTGGATGCTGAAGCTTTCTTT. Amino acids: CASSLAGRVDAEAFF.

CDR3 bases: TGTGCCAGCAGCTGGGGGGGATCAGGGGGCATGAATACGCAGTATTTT. This sequence encodes CASSWGGSGGMNTQYF. The chain carries TRBV7-3 and TRBJ2-3, with D possibly being TRBD1 (8 bases). Germline V gene data show CDR1 as SGHTA and CDR2 as FQGTGA. This CDR3 region has 16 residues. Trimming cost V 4 bases and J 7 bases, with 21 bases left between them.

This chain uses TRBV4-1 with TRBJ2-7, with 11 bases fitting TRBD2. This CDR3 has 18 amino acids. V dropped 1 base and J dropped 4; count of bases not matched to a gene: 12. Germline CDR1 MGHRA, CDR2 YSYEKL. CDR3 sequence: CASSQVGTSGSPFYEQYF. As DNA, the CDR3 is TGCGCCAGCAGCCAAGTGGGGACTAGCGGCTCACCCTTTTACGAGCAGTACTTC.

This clonotype was seen ten or more times. V usage is TRBV24-1 and J usage is TRBJ2-1; D is possibly TRBD2 (8 bases). Germline V CDR1 and CDR2: KGHDR, SFDVKD. The V end was cut by 4 bases, the J end by 3 bases, with 27 bases between. This CDR3 region has 20 residues. CDR3 sequence: CATSETEGATSGRYYNEQFF. The CDR3 nucleotides read TGTGCCACCAGTGAGACCGAGGGGGCAACAAGCGGGAGATACTACAATGAGCAGTTCTTC.

There are a few counts of this clonotype. The V and J genes are TRBV29-1 and TRBJ2-7, with 10 bases identical to TRBD2. Germline V lookup: CDR1 SQVTM, CDR2 ANQGSEA. The CDR3 consists of 15 residues. The trim removed 1 base at V and 2 bases at J, leaving 5 bases unmatched. This CDR3 reads CSVEVWTSGTYEQYF. Here the CDR3 DNA reads TGCAGCGTTGAAGTATGGACTAGCGGAACCTACGAGCAGTACTTC.

This chain links TRBV3-1 with TRBJ2-7; possible D gene TRBD1, 5 bases. Germline assignment: CDR1 LGHDT and CDR2 YNNKEL (reference sequence). The CDR3 runs 15 residues. V lost 0 bases, J lost 7 bases, and 16 bases lay in between. CDR3 sequence: CASSQDGNRLGEQYF. The CDR3 region has the DNA TGTGCCAGCAGCCAAGATGGTAACAGGCTGGGTGAGCAGTACTTC.

This clonotype occurred many times. The chain combines TRBV6-4 with TRBJ2-1, with TRBD1 matching over 10 bases. J gave up 7 bases and V 6 bases, and 6 bases lay outside the gene matches. The CDR3 sequence is 14 residues long. CDR1 is MRHNA, CDR2 SNTAGT, per germline. The CDR3 reads CASREGTGANEQFF. The CDR3 DNA is TGTGCCAGCAGAGAAGGGACAGGGGCGAATGAGCAGTTCTTC.

This clonotype was counted at least ten times. The rearrangement joins TRBV11-3 to TRBJ2-5; no firm D call. There are 14 residues in the CDR3. Trimming left V 0 bases short and J 2 bases short, with 7 bases between. Germline V lookup: CDR1 SGHNT, CDR2 YENEEA. The CDR3 DNA reads as TGTGCCAGCAGCTTAGATATCAGTCAAGAGACCCAGTACTTC. It translates to CASSLDISQETQYF.

This clonotype was seen only a few times. The V and J genes are TRBV20-1 and TRBJ2-4, with D possibly matching TRBD2 (6 bases). Germline assignment: CDR1 DFQATT and CDR2 SNEGSKA (reference sequence). The CDR3 is 17 amino acids. Deletions cut 1 base from V and 6 bases from J, with 22 bases between. CDR3 loop: CSARGRAGPDPRNIQYF. DNA for the CDR3: TGCAGTGCTAGAGGGAGGGCAGGCCCCGATCCGAGAAACATTCAGTACTTC.

This clonotype was observed a handful of times. The V gene is TRBV9, the J gene TRBJ2-3; 9 bases line up with TRBD2. This CDR3 has 15 amino acids. Germline V lookup: CDR1 SGDLS, CDR2 YYNGEE. V dropped 1 base and J dropped 3; count of bases not matched to a gene: 3. The CDR3: CASSVSSGATDTQYF. The CDR3, as DNA: TGTGCCAGCAGCGTATCTAGCGGGGCGACAGATACGCAGTATTTT.

About this clonotype itself: This may come from a read error, since a much larger clone is one base off. The rearrangement links TRBV7-9 to TRBJ1-2; 9 bases are a match to TRBD1. The CDR3 runs to 13 residues. Losses at the gene ends were 5 bases for V and 6 bases for J; bases not matched to a gene: 4. Germline loops: CDR1 SEHNR, CDR2 FQNEAQ (reference sequence). Here the CDR3 reads CASSHGTGHGYTF. The CDR3 DNA is TGTGCCAGCAGCCACGGGACAGGGCATGGCTACACCTTC.

The chain is built from TRBV7-6 and TRBJ2-1; perhaps D is TRBD1 or TRBD2 (5 bases each). The V end lost 2 bases, the J end lost 0 bases, and 14 bases lay between the germline ends. This CDR3 is 17 amino acids long. The germline gives CDR1 SGHVS, CDR2 FNYEAQ. Written as DNA, the CDR3 is TGTGCCAGCAGCTTATATCGGGGCCGGGGCTCCTACAATGAGCAGTTCTTC. Amino acid sequence: CASSLYRGRGSYNEQFF.

CDR3 region: CASSLVSPPGISYGYTF. DNA for the CDR3: TGTGCCAGCAGCTTAGTCTCACCCCCGGGAATCAGCTATGGCTACACCTTC. The genes are TRBV7-2 and TRBJ1-2; D not certain. V gave up 1 base and J gave up 4 bases, with 19 bases separating them. The CDR3 loop spans 17 amino acids. Germline CDR1 is SGHTA and CDR2 is FQGNSA.

This chain uses TRBV29-1 with TRBJ2-1; unclear D gene. V lost 7 bases, J lost 0 bases, and 13 bases lay in between. This CDR3 is 14 amino acids long. Per the germline V gene, CDR1 is SQVTM and CDR2 is ANQGSEA. CDR3 region: CSAVGPLSYNEQFF. The CDR3 nucleotides are TGCAGCGCGGTGGGCCCTCTCTCCTACAATGAGCAGTTCTTC.

V and J are TRBV2 and TRBJ2-7, with 8 bases that match TRBD2. Per germline, CDR1 SNHLY and CDR2 FYNNEI. This CDR3 spans 16 amino acids. J lost 4 bases, V lost 3 bases, and 11 bases had no gene match. CDR3 DNA: TGTGCCAGCAGTGACCCGGGGGGGGCCGGAGGTTACGAGCAGTACTTC. Translated: CASSDPGGAGGYEQYF. The complete variable domain, with remaining parts taken from reference TRBV2 and TRBJ2-7, reads EPEVTQTPSHQVTQMGQEVILRCVPISNHLYFYWYRQILGQKVEFLVSFYNNEISEKSEIFDDQFSVERPDGSNFTLKIRSTKLEDSAMYFCASSDPGGAGGYEQYFGPGTRLTVT.

This clonotype has more than one count but fewer than ten. The rearrangement uses TRBV20-1 and TRBJ2-2, with 8 bases identical to TRBD2. The CDR3 has 12 amino acids. Germline trimming cut 3 bases from V and 6 bases from J; bases unmatched to any gene: 0. Germline values: CDR1 DFQATT, CDR2 SNEGSKA (reference sequence). The CDR3 nucleotides read TGCAGTGCTAGCGGGGGGGCCGGGGAGCTGTTTTTT. Its translation is CSASGGAGELFF.

The J gene is TRBJ2-1, the V gene TRBV4-3; 12 positions agree with TRBD2. The CDR3 contains 17 residues. Looked up from germline, CDR1 is LGHNA and CDR2 is YSLEER. The ends lost 0 bases at V and 7 bases at J; junction bases unmatched: 7. This chain's CDR3 is CASSQDSGTSGLNEQFF. In nucleotides, the CDR3 is TGCGCCAGCAGCCAAGATTCCGGGACTAGCGGGCTGAATGAGCAGTTCTTC.

This clonotype was counted ten times or more. This chain connects TRBV2 to TRBJ2-7; 8 nucleotides match TRBD1. The CDR3 covers 16 residues. The trim removed 0 bases at V and 2 bases at J, leaving 6 bases unmatched. From germline, CDR1 is SNHLY and CDR2 FYNNEI. CDR3 sequence: CASSEATGTGPYEQYF. The CDR3 nucleotides read TGTGCCAGCAGTGAAGCCACCGGGACAGGTCCCTACGAGCAGTACTTC.

V and J are TRBV7-8 and TRBJ2-1, with 10 bases that match TRBD2. The germline gives CDR1 SGHVS, CDR2 FQNEAQ. The CDR3 runs 16 residues. Losses at the gene ends were 3 bases for V and 1 base for J; bases not matched to a gene: 3. CDR3 sequence: CASSFSGRLSYNEQFF. As DNA, the CDR3 is TGTGCCAGCAGCTTTAGCGGGAGGCTGTCCTACAATGAGCAGTTCTTC.

The chain combines TRBV5-1 with TRBJ2-1; 10 bases are a match to TRBD2. Germline CDR1 reads SGHRS; CDR2 reads YFSETQ. This CDR3 comprises 16 residues. With V trimmed by 4 bases and J by 0 bases, 4 bases remained unmatched. The CDR3 is CASSPGLAVSYNEQFF. The CDR3, as DNA: TGCGCCAGCAGCCCCGGACTAGCGGTCTCCTACAATGAGCAGTTCTTC. Supplemented by reference TRBV5-1 and TRBJ2-1, the full variable domain reads KAGVTQTPRYLIKTRGQQVTLSCSPISGHRSVSWYQQTPGQGLQFLFEYFSETQRNKGNFPGRFSGRQFSNSRSEMNVSTLELGDSALYLCASSPGLAVSYNEQFFGPGTRLTVL.

CDR3 bases: TGTGCCAGTAGTTCCCCAGGGAAGGGCCCTGAAGCTTTCTTT. Translation: CASSSPGKGPEAFF. This sequence joins TRBV19 and TRBJ1-1; possible D gene TRBD1, 5 bases. V lost 5 bases to trimming and J lost 6 bases, with 16 bases between them. The CDR3 totals 14 residues. Germline V CDR1 and CDR2: LNHDA, SQIVND (reference sequence).

V gene TRBV2 combines with J gene TRBJ2-7; 8 positions match TRBD2. This CDR3 contains 12 residues. Germline-derived CDR1 and CDR2 are SNHLY and FYNNEI. V lost 8 bases and J lost 2; bases outside the gene matches: 2. DNA of the CDR3: TGTGCCAGCGGACTAGCTGCCTACGAGCAGTACTTC. Encoded protein: CASGLAAYEQYF.

The table lists this clonotype with a few counts. The genes are TRBV7-2 and TRBJ2-3; a weak D match, TRBD2 (5 bases). This CDR3 is built from 17 residues. The germline V gene encodes CDR1 SGHTA and CDR2 FQGNSA. V was trimmed by 2 bases and J by 0 bases, leaving 15 bases between them. The CDR3 region has the DNA TGTGCCAGCAGCTTATGGAGGTCCGGGCTTAGCACAGATACGCAGTATTTT. Protein: CASSLWRSGLSTDTQYF.

There are a few counts of this clonotype. The chain has TRBV6-2 or TRBV6-3 and TRBJ2-3; D may be TRBD2 (6 bases). Germline CDR1 reads MNHEY; CDR2 reads SVGEGT. This CDR3 spans 14 amino acids. Trimming took 6 bases from V and 2 from J, leaving 12 bases between them. The DNA for the CDR3 is TGTGCCAGCAGAGTAGCGGCCTACACAGATACGCAGTATTTT. Its protein is CASRVAAYTDTQYF.